This T cell receptor (beta chain) was sequenced for a study of OX40 agonist ivuxolimab in advanced cancers. Study summary: The dose-escalation cohort had hepatocellular carcinoma, melanoma, renal cell or head and neck cancer.

Profiled with immunoSEQ multiplex PCR; TCRdb holds only in-frame clones, not every one. Among fewer than 85,000 clones, approximately 82% were seen once, and the ten largest hold 5%. Study-level results: Among expanded peripheral T cells, antigen specificity went undetermined. More expanded clones were found, on average, in CD8+ than in CD4+ T cells.

Systemic immunosuppression or autoimmune disease history was grounds to exclude patients. Germline CDR1 and CDR2: SGHNT and YENEEA. Trimming took 2 bases from V and 6 from J, leaving 11 bases between them. This CDR3 region has 13 residues. This clone was seen once. Its antigen is not identified. V and J are TRBV11-3 and TRBJ2-7; D gene uncertain. This sample comprised CD4+ or CD8+ T cells sorted from blood, obtained in a trial of the OX40 agonist ivuxolimab. The sequence came from an adult with an advanced solid tumor such as melanoma, head and neck, liver or kidney cancer. The CDR3 is CASSLYPSSEQYF. The CDR3 nucleotides are TGTGCCAGCAGCTTATACCCGAGCTCCGAGCAGTACTTC.